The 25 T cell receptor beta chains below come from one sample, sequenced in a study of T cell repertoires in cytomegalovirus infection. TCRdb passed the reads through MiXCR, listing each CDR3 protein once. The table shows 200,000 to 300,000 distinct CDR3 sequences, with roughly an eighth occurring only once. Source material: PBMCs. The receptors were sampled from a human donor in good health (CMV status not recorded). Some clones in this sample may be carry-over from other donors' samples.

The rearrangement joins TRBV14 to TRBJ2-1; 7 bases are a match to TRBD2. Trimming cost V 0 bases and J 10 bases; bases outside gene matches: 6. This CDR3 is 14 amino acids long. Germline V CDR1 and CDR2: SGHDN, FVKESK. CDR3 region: CASSQELARPEQFF. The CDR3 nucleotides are TGTGCCAGCAGCCAAGAACTAGCGCGGCCGGAGCAGTTCTTC.

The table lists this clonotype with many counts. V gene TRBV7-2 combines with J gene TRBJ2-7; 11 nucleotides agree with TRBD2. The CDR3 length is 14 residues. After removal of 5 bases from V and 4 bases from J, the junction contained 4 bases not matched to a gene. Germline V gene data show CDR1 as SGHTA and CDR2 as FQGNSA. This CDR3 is CASSPTSGEYEQYF. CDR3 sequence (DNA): TGTGCCAGCAGCCCGACTAGCGGGGAATACGAGCAGTACTTC.

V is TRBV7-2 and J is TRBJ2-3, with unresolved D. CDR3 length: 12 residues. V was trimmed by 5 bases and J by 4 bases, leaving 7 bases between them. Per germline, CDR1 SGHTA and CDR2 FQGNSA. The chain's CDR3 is CASSRWADTQYF. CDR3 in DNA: TGTGCCAGCAGCCGGTGGGCAGATACGCAGTATTTT.

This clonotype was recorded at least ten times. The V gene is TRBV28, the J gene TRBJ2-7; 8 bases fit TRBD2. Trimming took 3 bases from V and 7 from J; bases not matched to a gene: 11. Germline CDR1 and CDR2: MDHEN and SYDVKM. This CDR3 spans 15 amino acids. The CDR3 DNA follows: TGTGCCAGCAGTTTGATTTACAGCGGGAGACAAGAGCAGTACTTC. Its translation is CASSLIYSGRQEQYF.

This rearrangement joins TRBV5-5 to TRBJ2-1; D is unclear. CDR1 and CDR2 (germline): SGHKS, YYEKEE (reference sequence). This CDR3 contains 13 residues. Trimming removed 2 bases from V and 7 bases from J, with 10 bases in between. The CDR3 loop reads CASSFGPLNEQFF. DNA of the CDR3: TGTGCCAGCAGCTTCGGGCCCCTAAATGAGCAGTTCTTC.

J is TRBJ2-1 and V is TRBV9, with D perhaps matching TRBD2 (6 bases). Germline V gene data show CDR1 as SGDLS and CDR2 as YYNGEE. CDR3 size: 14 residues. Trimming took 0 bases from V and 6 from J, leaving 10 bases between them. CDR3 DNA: TGTGCCAGCAGCGTAGCCGGACTATTCAATGAGCAGTTCTTC. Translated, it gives CASSVAGLFNEQFF.

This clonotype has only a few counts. The CDR3 reads CASRKQARSYNEQFF. The DNA of the CDR3 is TGCGCCAGCAGAAAGCAGGCCCGCTCCTACAATGAGCAGTTCTTC. The chain employs TRBV5-1 and TRBJ2-1; no definite D call. Trimming shortened V by 5 bases and J by 0 bases, and 12 bases separated the two germline ends. The V gene's germline CDR1 is SGHRS and CDR2 YFSETQ. The length of the CDR3 is 15 residues.

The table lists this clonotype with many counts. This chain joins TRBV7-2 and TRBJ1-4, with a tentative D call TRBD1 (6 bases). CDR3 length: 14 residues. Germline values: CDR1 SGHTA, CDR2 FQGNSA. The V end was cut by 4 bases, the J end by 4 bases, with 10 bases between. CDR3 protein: CASSSRGFNEKLFF. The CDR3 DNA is TGTGCCAGCAGCTCGAGGGGGTTTAATGAAAAACTGTTTTTT.

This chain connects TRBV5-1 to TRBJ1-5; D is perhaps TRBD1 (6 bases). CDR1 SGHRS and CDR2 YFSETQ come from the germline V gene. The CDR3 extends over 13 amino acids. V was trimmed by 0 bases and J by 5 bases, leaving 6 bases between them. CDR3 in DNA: TGCGCCAGCAGCTTGGGACAGGATCAGCCCCAGCATTTT. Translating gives CASSLGQDQPQHF.

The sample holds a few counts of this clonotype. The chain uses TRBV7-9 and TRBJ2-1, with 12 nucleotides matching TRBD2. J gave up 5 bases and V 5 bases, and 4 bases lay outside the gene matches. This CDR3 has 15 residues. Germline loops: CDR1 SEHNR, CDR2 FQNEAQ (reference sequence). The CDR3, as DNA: TGTGCCAGCAGCACCGGACTAGCGGGACACAATGAGCAGTTCTTC. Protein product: CASSTGLAGHNEQFF.

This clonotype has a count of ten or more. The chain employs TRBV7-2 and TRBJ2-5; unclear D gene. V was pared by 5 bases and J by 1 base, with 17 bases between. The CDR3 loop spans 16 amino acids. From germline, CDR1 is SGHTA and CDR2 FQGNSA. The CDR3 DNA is TGTGCCAGCAGCCCCCTGTGGGTCGGACCCCAAGAGACCCAGTACTTC. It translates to CASSPLWVGPQETQYF.

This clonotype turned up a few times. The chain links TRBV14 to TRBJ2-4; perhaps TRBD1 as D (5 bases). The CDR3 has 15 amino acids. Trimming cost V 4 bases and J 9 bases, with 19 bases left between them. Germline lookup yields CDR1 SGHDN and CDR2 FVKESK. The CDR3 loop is CASSLLEAGRSIQYF. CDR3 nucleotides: TGTGCCAGCAGCCTCCTAGAGGCAGGGCGGAGCATTCAGTACTTC.

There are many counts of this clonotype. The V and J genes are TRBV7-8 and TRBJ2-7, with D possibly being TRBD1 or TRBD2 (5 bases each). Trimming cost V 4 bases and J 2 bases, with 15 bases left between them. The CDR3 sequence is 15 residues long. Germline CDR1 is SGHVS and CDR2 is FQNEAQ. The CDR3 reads CASSYREGNPYEQYF. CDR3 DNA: TGTGCCAGCAGCTACCGAGAGGGGAATCCCTACGAGCAGTACTTC.

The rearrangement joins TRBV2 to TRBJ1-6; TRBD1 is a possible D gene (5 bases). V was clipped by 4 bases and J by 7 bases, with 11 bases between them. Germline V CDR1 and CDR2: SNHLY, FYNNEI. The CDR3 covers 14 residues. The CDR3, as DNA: TGTGCCAGCAGTGTTTCAGGGTTGAATTCACCCCTCCACTTT. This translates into CASSVSGLNSPLHF.

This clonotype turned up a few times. CDR3 nucleotides: TGTGCCTGGAGTGTGGGGGGAAGCAATCAGCCCCAGCATTTT. This sequence encodes CAWSVGGSNQPQHF. The chain employs TRBV30 and TRBJ1-5; weak D call: TRBD1 (5 bases). The V end was cut by 0 bases, the J end by 1 base, with 7 bases between. The V gene's germline CDR1 is GTSNPN and CDR2 SVGIG (reference sequence). This CDR3 contains 14 residues. Based on the CDR3 plus reference TRBV30 and TRBJ1-5, the full variable domain is SQTIHQWPATLVQPVGSPLSLECTVEGTSNPNLYWYRQAAGRGLQLLFYSVGIGQISSEVPQNLSASRPQDRQFILSSKKLLLSDSGFYLCAWSVGGSNQPQHFGDGTRLSIL.

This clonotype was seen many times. The DNA for the CDR3 is TGTGCCAGCAACCAACGGGGCACGTCCTGGGAGACCCAGTACTTC. Protein sequence: CASNQRGTSWETQYF. The chain links TRBV7-2 to TRBJ2-5; D is possibly TRBD1 or TRBD2 (5 bases each). This CDR3 has 15 residues. V was shortened by 7 bases and J by 5 bases, with 20 bases between the two germline ends. In germline, CDR1 is SGHTA, CDR2 FQGNSA.

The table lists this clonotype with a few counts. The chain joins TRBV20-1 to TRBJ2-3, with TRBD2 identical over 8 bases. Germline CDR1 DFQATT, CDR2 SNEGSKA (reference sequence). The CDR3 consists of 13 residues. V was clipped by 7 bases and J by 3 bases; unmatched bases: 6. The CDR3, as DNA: TGCAGTGTTTCCGGGAGGGCAACAGATACGCAGTATTTT. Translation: CSVSGRATDTQYF.

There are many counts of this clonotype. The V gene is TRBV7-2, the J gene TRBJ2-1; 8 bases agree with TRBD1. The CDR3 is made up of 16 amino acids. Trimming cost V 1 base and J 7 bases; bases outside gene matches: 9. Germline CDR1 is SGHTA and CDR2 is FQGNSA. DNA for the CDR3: TGTGCCAGCAGCTTAGTTGGGTCAGGGGGCAGGAATGAGCAGTTCTTC. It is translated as CASSLVGSGGRNEQFF.

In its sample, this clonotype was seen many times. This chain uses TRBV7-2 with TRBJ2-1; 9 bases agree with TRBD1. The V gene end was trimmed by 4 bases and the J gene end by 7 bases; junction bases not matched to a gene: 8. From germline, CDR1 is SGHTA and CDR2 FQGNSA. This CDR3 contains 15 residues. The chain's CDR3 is CASSSRTGERNEQFF. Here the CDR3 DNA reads TGTGCCAGCAGCTCCCGGACAGGGGAGAGAAATGAGCAGTTCTTC.

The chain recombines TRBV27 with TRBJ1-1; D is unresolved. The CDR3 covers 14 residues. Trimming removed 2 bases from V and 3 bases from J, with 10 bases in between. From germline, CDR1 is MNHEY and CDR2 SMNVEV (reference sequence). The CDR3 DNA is TGTGCCAGCAGTTTAGTTGGAGGGTACACTGAAGCTTTCTTT. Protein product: CASSLVGGYTEAFF.

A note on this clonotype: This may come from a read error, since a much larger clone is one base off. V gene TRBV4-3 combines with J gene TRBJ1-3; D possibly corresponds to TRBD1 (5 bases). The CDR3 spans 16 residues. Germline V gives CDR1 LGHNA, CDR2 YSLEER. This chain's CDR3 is CARSQDWGRVGNTIYF. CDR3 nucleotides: TGCGCCCGCAGCCAAGATTGGGGACGGGTTGGAAACACCATATATTTT.

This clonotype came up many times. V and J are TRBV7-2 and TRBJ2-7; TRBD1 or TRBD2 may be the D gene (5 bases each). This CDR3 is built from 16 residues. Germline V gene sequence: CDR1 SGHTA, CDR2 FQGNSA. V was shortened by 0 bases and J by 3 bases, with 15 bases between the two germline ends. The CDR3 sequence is CASSLAAGTQDYEQYF. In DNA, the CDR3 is TGTGCCAGCAGCTTAGCGGCTGGGACGCAAGACTACGAGCAGTACTTC. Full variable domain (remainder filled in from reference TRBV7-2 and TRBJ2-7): GAGVSQSPSNKVTEKGKDVELRCDPISGHTALYWYRQSLGQGLEFLIYFQGNSAPDKSGLPSDRFSAERTGGSVSTLTIQRTQQEDSAVYLCASSLAAGTQDYEQYFGPGTRLTVT.

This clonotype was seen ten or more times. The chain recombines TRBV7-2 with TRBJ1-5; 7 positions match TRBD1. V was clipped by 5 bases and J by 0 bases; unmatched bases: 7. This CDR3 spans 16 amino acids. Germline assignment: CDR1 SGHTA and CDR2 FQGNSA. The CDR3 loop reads CASSPQGGYSNQPQHF. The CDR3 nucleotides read TGTGCCAGCAGCCCTCAGGGGGGTTATAGCAATCAGCCCCAGCATTTT.

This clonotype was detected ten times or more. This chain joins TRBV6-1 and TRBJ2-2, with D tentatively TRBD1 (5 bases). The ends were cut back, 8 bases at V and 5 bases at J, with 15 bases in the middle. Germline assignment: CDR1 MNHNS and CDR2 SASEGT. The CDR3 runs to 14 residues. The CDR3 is CASVTAGWTGELFF. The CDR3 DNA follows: TGTGCCAGCGTTACGGCAGGGTGGACCGGGGAGCTGTTTTTT.

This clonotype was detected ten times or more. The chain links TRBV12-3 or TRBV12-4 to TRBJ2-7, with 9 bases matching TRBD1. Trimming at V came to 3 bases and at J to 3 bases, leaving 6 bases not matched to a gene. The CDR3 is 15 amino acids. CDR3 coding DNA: TGTGCCAGCAGTTTGCCGGGACAGGGAGTCTACGAGCAGTACTTC. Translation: CASSLPGQGVYEQYF.